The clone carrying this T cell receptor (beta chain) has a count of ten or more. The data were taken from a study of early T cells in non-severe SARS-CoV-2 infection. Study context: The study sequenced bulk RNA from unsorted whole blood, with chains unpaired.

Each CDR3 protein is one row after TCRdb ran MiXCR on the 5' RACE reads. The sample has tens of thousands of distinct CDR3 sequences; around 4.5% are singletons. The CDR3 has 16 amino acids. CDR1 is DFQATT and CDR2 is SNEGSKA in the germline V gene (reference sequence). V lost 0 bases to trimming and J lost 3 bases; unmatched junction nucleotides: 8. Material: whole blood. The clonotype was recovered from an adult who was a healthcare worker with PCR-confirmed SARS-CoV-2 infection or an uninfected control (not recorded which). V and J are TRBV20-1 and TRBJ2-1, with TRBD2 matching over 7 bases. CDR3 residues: CSARDWGGSFYNEQFF. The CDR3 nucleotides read TGCAGTGCTAGAGATTGGGGCGGGAGTTTCTACAATGAGCAGTTCTTC.